These 22 T cell receptor beta chains were all obtained from the same sample, sequenced in a study of cytomegalovirus exposure and HLA in healthy donors. The PCR employed 60 Vbeta primers together with 13 Jbeta primers. Data came from immunoSEQ multiplex PCR; TCRdb stores just in-frame clones and leaves some out. The sample holds over 45,000 clones. Sequencing was carried out using PBMCs. These receptors were taken from a woman aged 18 to 35 in good health and CMV-seronegative.

The chain is built from TRBV5-6 and TRBJ2-7; D ambiguous. The CDR3 totals 11 residues. Between the trimmed V and J ends, which lost 3 bases and 6 bases, there was a span of 7 bases. Germline V gene data show CDR1 as SGHDT and CDR2 as YYEEEE. The CDR3 sequence is CASSSVFEQYF. The CDR3 region has the DNA TGTGCCAGCAGCTCGGTCTTCGAGCAGTACTTC. The full variable domain, completed using reference TRBV5-6 and TRBJ2-7, is DAGVTQSPTHLIKTRGQQVTLRCSPKSGHDTVSWYQQALGQGPQFIFQYYEEEERQRGNFPDRFSGHQFPNYSSELNVNALLLGDSALYLCASSSVFEQYFGPGTRLTVT.

This rearrangement joins TRBV5-1 to TRBJ2-7; maybe TRBD1 (5 bases). Trimming removed 4 bases at V and 3 bases at J, with 14 bases between. Germline V gene sequence: CDR1 SGHRS, CDR2 YFSETQ. This CDR3 region has 14 residues. CDR3 coding DNA: TGCGCCAGCAGCCAGGGTACCCTGTTCTACGAGCAGTACTTC. Translated: CASSQGTLFYEQYF.

A word on this clone: Without the conserved terminal phenylalanine or tryptophan, this CDR3 likely stems from a read error. The chain links TRBV6-1 to TRBJ1-2; TRBD1 aligns across 7 bases. This CDR3 is 14 amino acids long. Germline trimming cut 7 bases from V and 5 bases from J; bases unmatched to any gene: 10. Germline-derived CDR1 and CDR2 are MNHNS and SASEGT. For the CDR3, the DNA is TGTGCCAGCATCCTAGGGGACAGAGCATATGGCTACACCCTC. As protein: CASILGDRAYGYTL.

Concerning this clone itself: A read error may produce the germline difference seen at one junction end. The gene calls are TRBV7-9 and TRBJ2-7; D is perhaps TRBD1 (5 bases). Per the germline V gene, CDR1 is SEHNR and CDR2 is FQNEAQ (reference sequence). The CDR3 runs 15 residues. The CDR3 loop is CANSLGAGFPQEQYF. The DNA for the CDR3 is TGTGCCAACAGCTTAGGGGCAGGGTTTCCCCAGGAGCAGTACTTC.

V gene TRBV28 combines with J gene TRBJ1-2, with 11 nucleotides matching TRBD1. Losses at the gene ends were 4 bases for V and 8 bases for J; bases not matched to a gene: 9. CDR1 and CDR2 (germline): MDHEN, SYDVKM. This CDR3 is built from 15 residues. In DNA, the CDR3 is TGTGCCAGCAGTTCTAGAGGACAGGGGGCTCGGGGCTACACCTTC. Its protein is CASSSRGQGARGYTF.

CDR3 nucleotide sequence: TGCAGTGCCCTCGGAGGAGATACGCAGTATTTT. It translates to CSALGGDTQYF. The chain employs TRBV20-1 and TRBJ2-3; D may be TRBD2 (5 bases). V was cut by 6 bases and J by 5 bases, with 9 bases left in between. This CDR3 comprises 11 residues. CDR1 is DFQATT and CDR2 is SNEGSKA in the germline V gene (reference sequence).

The CDR3 coding sequence is TGTGCCAGCAGCCGAAATGCGGGGAATCGAATGCTGAAGCAGTTCTTC. This translates into CASSRNAGNRMLKQFF. This chain joins TRBV4-2 and TRBJ2-1; possible D gene TRBD2, 6 bases. This CDR3 is 16 amino acids long. CDR1 and CDR2 (germline): LGHNA, YNFKEQ. V was pared by 4 bases and J by 11 bases, with 24 bases between.

The rearrangement links TRBV9 to TRBJ2-3; possibly TRBD2 for D (6 bases). This CDR3 region has 15 residues. The ends were cut back, 0 bases at V and 4 bases at J, with 12 bases in the middle. Germline V gene sequence: CDR1 SGDLS, CDR2 YYNGEE. This CDR3 is CASSVGLGGADTQYF. CDR3 bases: TGTGCCAGCAGCGTAGGTCTGGGGGGTGCAGATACGCAGTATTTT.

V usage is TRBV2 and J usage is TRBJ1-5; D might be TRBD1 (6 bases). V was pared by 4 bases and J by 2 bases, with 9 bases between. From germline, CDR1 is SNHLY and CDR2 FYNNEI. CDR3 size: 14 residues. The CDR3 region has the DNA TGTGCCAGCAGTGGAGGGGGAGGCAATCAGCCCCAGCATTTT. It translates to CASSGGGGNQPQHF.

The chain joins TRBV10-1 to TRBJ2-1; D is perhaps TRBD1 (5 bases). Trimming pared 3 bases from V and 9 bases from J, leaving 12 bases between. This CDR3 comprises 13 residues. Germline CDR1 WNHNN, CDR2 SYGVQD (reference sequence). CDR3 loop: CASSDRRVGEQFF. The CDR3 DNA reads as TGCGCCAGCAGTGACCGCAGGGTGGGTGAGCAGTTCTTC.

The chain is built from TRBV5-1 and TRBJ2-1; 13 nucleotides match TRBD2. In germline, CDR1 is SGHRS, CDR2 YFSETQ. This CDR3 contains 16 residues. V was pared by 4 bases and J by 2 bases, with 3 bases of the junction left unmatched. CDR3 sequence reads: CASSPGLAGAYNEQFF. CDR3 DNA: TGCGCCAGCAGCCCCGGACTAGCGGGGGCCTACAATGAGCAGTTCTTC.

The DNA of the CDR3 is TGCGCCAGCAGCCAAGATCGAGCAGGGATCTATGGCTACACCTTC. This gives the protein CASSQDRAGIYGYTF. This sequence joins TRBV4-1 and TRBJ1-2; D possibly corresponds to TRBD1 (5 bases). The CDR3 is 15 amino acids. With 0 bases removed from V and 4 bases from J, the gap between germline ends came to 12 bases. Germline loops: CDR1 MGHRA, CDR2 YSYEKL.

Written as DNA, the CDR3 is TGCGCCAGCAGCTTGTTGGAACAGGGAGGGTACGAGCAGTACTTC. Its protein product is CASSLLEQGGYEQYF. The chain is built from TRBV5-1 and TRBJ2-7, with D tentatively TRBD2 (7 bases). This CDR3 is 15 amino acids long. The V end was cut by 1 base, the J end by 4 bases, with 15 bases between. Germline-derived CDR1 and CDR2 are SGHRS and YFSETQ.

The CDR3 sequence: CASSTNRRVNTEAFF. The CDR3 coding sequence is TGTGCCAGCAGCACGAACAGGCGAGTGAACACTGAAGCTTTCTTT. This chain joins TRBV7-9 and TRBJ1-1, with D perhaps matching TRBD1 (5 bases). The CDR3 extends over 15 amino acids. V was cut by 5 bases and J by 0 bases, with 13 bases left in between. Per the germline V gene, CDR1 is SEHNR and CDR2 is FQNEAQ (reference sequence).

The chain recombines TRBV6-5 with TRBJ2-1; no reliable D call. Trimming stripped 5 bases from V and 9 bases from J, with 11 bases between. The CDR3 runs 12 residues. Germline CDR1 and CDR2: MNHEY and SVGAGI. As DNA, the CDR3 is TGTGCCAGCAGTAACCTTTGGAGTGAGCAGTTCTTC. It yields the protein CASSNLWSEQFF.

This rearrangement joins TRBV30 to TRBJ2-3; TRBD2 agrees at 11 bases. The CDR3 totals 14 residues. The ends lost 5 bases at V and 3 bases at J; junction bases unmatched: 4. Germline CDR1 and CDR2: GTSNPN and SVGIG (reference sequence). The CDR3 DNA is TGTGCCTGGCTTACTAGCGGGAGAACAGATACGCAGTATTTT. Translating gives CAWLTSGRTDTQYF.

This chain uses TRBV29-1 with TRBJ1-2, with 11 bases fitting TRBD1. The length of the CDR3 is 13 residues. Looked up from germline, CDR1 is SQVTM and CDR2 is ANQGSEA. Unmatched junction bases numbered 5, after V lost 7 bases and J lost 4 bases. In DNA, the CDR3 is TGCAGCGCGGGACAGGGGGGCTCCTATGGCTACACCTTC. This sequence encodes CSAGQGGSYGYTF.

The V and J genes are TRBV7-2 and TRBJ2-7; D not resolved. Germline V lookup: CDR1 SGHTA, CDR2 FQGNSA. The length of the CDR3 is 13 residues. Trimming stripped 3 bases from V and 3 bases from J, with 9 bases between. CDR3 amino acids: CASSFVLRYEQYF. CDR3 sequence (DNA): TGTGCCAGCAGCTTCGTCCTGCGCTACGAGCAGTACTTC.

The chain employs TRBV4-1 and TRBJ1-1, with unresolved D. V lost 6 bases and J 1 base, leaving 3 bases between the germline ends. This CDR3 is built from 11 residues. Per the germline V gene, CDR1 is MGHRA and CDR2 is YSYEKL. The CDR3 DNA reads TGCGCCAGCAGTAGGAACACTGAAGCTTTCTTT. Protein sequence: CASSRNTEAFF.

The V call is TRBV5-6, the J call TRBJ2-7; 10 bases agree with TRBD2. V trimming: 2 bases; J trimming: 3 bases; junction bases outside the gene matches: 11. CDR1 and CDR2 from the germline V gene are SGHDT and YYEEEE. The CDR3 has 17 residues. The CDR3 region is CASSFGYRTSGVYEQYF. CDR3 DNA: TGTGCCAGCAGCTTTGGGTACAGGACTAGCGGAGTCTACGAGCAGTACTTC.

V and J are TRBV7-9 and TRBJ2-7; no reliable D call. Trimming took 3 bases from V and 3 from J, leaving 9 bases between them. Germline V CDR1 and CDR2: SEHNR, FQNEAQ (reference sequence). This CDR3 comprises 13 residues. The CDR3 reads CASSLRTVYEQYF. The CDR3 nucleotides read TGTGCCAGCAGCTTGCGTACCGTCTACGAGCAGTACTTC.

The rearrangement links TRBV5-1 to TRBJ2-2; D not resolved. Germline V gives CDR1 SGHRS, CDR2 YFSETQ. The CDR3 sequence is 15 residues long. Between the trimmed V and J ends, which lost 0 bases and 0 bases, there was a span of 6 bases. This CDR3 reads CASSLGVTNTGELFF. As DNA, the CDR3 is TGCGCCAGCAGCTTGGGCGTAACGAACACCGGGGAGCTGTTTTTT.